This is a list of T cell receptor beta chains from one sample in a study of blood T cell repertoires in COVID-19. TCRdb keeps only in-frame clones here, not all; method: immunoSEQ multiplex PCR. Among approximately 500,000 clones listed, 75% to 90% were seen once. Source material: peripheral blood. These receptors originate from a man aged 18 to 35 with COVID-19, enrolled during active disease. The CDR3 runs from the conserved cysteine through the conserved F or W. Each record gives: V gene, CDR3 length, J gene, D gene, clone size, CDR3 DNA, CDR3 protein. The D gene is left open where the match is weak. Some rows have no size entry. The others give once, few or many, or a class for an expanded clone.

TRBV7-9	14	TRBJ2-1	-	-	TGTGCCAGCAGCCGTACGACTAGTTTAAATGAGCAGTTCTTC	CASSRTTSLNEQFF
TRBV5-1	14	TRBJ2-7	TRBD2	-	TGCGCCAGCAGAAAAAGCGGGATGGGGGGCGAGCAGTACTTC	CASRKSGMGGEQYF
TRBV6-6	15	TRBJ1-4	TRBD1	-	TGTGCCAGCAGTGGTCGAGGGGGCCTTAATGAAAAACTGTTTTTT	CASSGRGGLNEKLFF
TRBV9	15	TRBJ2-5	TRBD2	-	TGTGCCAGCACCCACGCTGCGGGAGGACAAGAGACCCAGTACTTC	CASTHAAGGQETQYF
TRBV10-1	15	TRBJ1-6	TRBD1	-	TGCGCCAGCAGCGCGGGACAGCGGTATAATTCACCCCTCCACTTT	CASSAGQRYNSPLHF
TRBV27	15	TRBJ1-2	TRBD1	once	TGTGCCAGCAGTTTAATTGCGACAGGGGACTATGGCTACACCTTC	CASSLIATGDYGYTF
TRBV3-1/TRBV3-2	13	TRBJ2-7	-	-	TGTGCCAGCAGCCCCCGGGACATCTACGAGCAGTACTTC	CASSPRDIYEQYF
TRBV5-5	15	TRBJ2-1	TRBD2	-	TGTGCCAGCAGCTTGGGCGGGAGCGCCATCAATGAGCAGTTCTTC	CASSLGGSAINEQFF
TRBV29-1	13	TRBJ2-7	-	-	TGCAGCGTTGAAGGTCAGGGGCTATACGAGCAGTACTTC	CSVEGQGLYEQYF
TRBV2	13	TRBJ1-1	-	-	TGTGCCAGCAGTCGACACGAAAACACTGAAGCTTTCTTT	CASSRHENTEAFF
TRBV11-2	16	TRBJ2-1	TRBD2	-	TGTGCCAGCAGCTTATTGGGACTAGCGGGGGTCCATGAGCAGTTCTTC	CASSLLGLAGVHEQFF
TRBV19	17	TRBJ2-7	TRBD1	-	TGTGCCAGTAGTAGAAAGATGGGGACAGGCCTGTTTTACGAGCAGTACTTC	CASSRKMGTGLFYEQYF
TRBV11-2	19	TRBJ2-1	TRBD2	-	TGTGCCAGCAGCCCAGGGCCGGCTAGCGGGATGGCGATCAGGCCTGAGCAGTTCTTC	CASSPGPASGMAIRPEQFF
TRBV5-4	15	TRBJ2-1	TRBD2	-	TGTGCCAGCAGCTTGTGGCGCGGGAGGGACAATGAGCAGTTCTTC	CASSLWRGRDNEQFF
TRBV7-3	14	TRBJ2-3	-	-	TGTGCCAGCGTTAGCGACCCTAGCACAGATACGCAGTATTTT	CASVSDPSTDTQYF
TRBV19	15	TRBJ2-7	TRBD1	-	TGTGCCAGTAGTCTCACCGGGACAGGTACCTACGAGCAGTACTTC	CASSLTGTGTYEQYF
TRBV6-4	14	TRBJ2-1	TRBD1	once	TGTGCCAGCAGTCGGGACAGGGGGAACAATGAGCAGTTCTTC	CASSRDRGNNEQFF
TRBV2	12	TRBJ1-1	-	-	TGTGCCAGCAGTTCAGGCTCCACTGAAGCTTTCTTT	CASSSGSTEAFF
TRBV6-5	16	TRBJ1-6	-	-	TGTGCCAGCAGTTACTCTGGGGTAGGGAGATCTTCACCCCTCCACTTT	CASSYSGVGRSSPLHF
TRBV27	15	TRBJ1-5	-	-	TGTGCCAGCAGTTTATTGCCAGGGGGCAATCAGCCCCAGCATTTT	CASSLLPGGNQPQHF
TRBV19	15	TRBJ1-5	TRBD1	few	TGTGCCAGTAAACCCGGGACAGGGCCCCTGCAGCCCCAGCATTTT	CASKPGTGPLQPQHF
TRBV27	14	TRBJ2-4	-	-	TGTGCCAGCAGGAATTTAGGGGGAACGGACATTCAGTACTTC	CASRNLGGTDIQYF
TRBV19	17	TRBJ1-5	TRBD1	-	TGTGCCAGTAGTGGACAGGGGACCCTATATAGCAATCAGCCCCAGCATTTT	CASSGQGTLYSNQPQHF
TRBV7-9	12	TRBJ2-5	-	-	TGTGCCAGCAGCTCCCCTCGAGAGACCCAGTACTTC	CASSSPRETQYF
TRBV7-3	14	TRBJ2-3	TRBD2	-	TGTGCCAGCAGCCCTAGCGGGAGTTGGGATACGCAGTATTTT	CASSPSGSWDTQYF
TRBV7-3	15	TRBJ2-3	TRBD1	-	TGTGCCAGCAGCAAGGACAGGCGAAGCACAGATACGCAGTATTTT	CASSKDRRSTDTQYF
TRBV14	15	TRBJ1-2	-	-	TGTGCCAGCAGCCAGGGGGGAATGTTGGCTTATGGCTACACCTTC	CASSQGGMLAYGYTF